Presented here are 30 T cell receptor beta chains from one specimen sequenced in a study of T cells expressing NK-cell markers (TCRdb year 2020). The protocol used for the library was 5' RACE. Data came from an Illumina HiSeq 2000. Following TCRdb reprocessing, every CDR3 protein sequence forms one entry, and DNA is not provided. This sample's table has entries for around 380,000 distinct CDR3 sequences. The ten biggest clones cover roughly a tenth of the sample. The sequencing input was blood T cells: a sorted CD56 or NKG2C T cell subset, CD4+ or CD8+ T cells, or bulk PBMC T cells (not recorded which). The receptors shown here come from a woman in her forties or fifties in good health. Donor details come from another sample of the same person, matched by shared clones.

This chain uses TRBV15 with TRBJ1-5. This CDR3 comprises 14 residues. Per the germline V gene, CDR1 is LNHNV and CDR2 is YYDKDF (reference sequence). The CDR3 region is CATSRAQVHQPQHF.

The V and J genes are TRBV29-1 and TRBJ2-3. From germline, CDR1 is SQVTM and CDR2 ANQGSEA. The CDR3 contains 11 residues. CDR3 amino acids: CSARLSDTQYF.

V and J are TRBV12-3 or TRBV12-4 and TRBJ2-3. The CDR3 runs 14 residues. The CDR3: CASSFGVQSDTQYF.

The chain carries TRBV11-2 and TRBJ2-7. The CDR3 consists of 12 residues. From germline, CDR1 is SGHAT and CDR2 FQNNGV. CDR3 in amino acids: CASSLADYWQYF. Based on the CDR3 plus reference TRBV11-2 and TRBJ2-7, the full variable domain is EAGVAQSPRYKIIEKRQSVAFWCNPISGHATLYWYQQILGQGPKLLIQFQNNGVVDDSQLPKDRFSAERLKGVDSTLKIQPAKLEDSAVYLCASSLADYWQYFGPGTRLTVT.

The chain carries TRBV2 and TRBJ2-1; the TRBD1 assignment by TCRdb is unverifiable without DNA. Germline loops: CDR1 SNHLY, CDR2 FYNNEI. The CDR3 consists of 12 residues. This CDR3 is CATSAAGRIQFF. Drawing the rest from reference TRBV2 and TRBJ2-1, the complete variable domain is EPEVTQTPSHQVTQMGQEVILRCVPISNHLYFYWYRQILGQKVEFLVSFYNNEISEKSEIFDDQFSVERPDGSNFTLKIRSTKLEDSAMYFCATSAAGRIQFFGPGTRLTVL.

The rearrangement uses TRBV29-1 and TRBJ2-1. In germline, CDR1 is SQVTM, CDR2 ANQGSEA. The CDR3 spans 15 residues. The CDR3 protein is CSVEDQSGYYNEQFF.

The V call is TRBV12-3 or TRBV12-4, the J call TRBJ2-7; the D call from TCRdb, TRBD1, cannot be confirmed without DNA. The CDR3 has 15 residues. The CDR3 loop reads CASSPTGGLSYEQYF.

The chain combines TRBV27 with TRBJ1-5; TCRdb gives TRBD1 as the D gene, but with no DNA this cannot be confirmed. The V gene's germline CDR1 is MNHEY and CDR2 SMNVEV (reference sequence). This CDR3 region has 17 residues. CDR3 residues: CASSPKGFGVSFRPQHF.

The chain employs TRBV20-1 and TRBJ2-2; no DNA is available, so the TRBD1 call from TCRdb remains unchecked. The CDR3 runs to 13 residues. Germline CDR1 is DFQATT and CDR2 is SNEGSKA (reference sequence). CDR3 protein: CSARDLRGGELFF.

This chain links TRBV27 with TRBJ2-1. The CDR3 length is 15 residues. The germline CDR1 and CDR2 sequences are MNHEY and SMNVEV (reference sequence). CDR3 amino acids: CASSLYSASYNEQFF.

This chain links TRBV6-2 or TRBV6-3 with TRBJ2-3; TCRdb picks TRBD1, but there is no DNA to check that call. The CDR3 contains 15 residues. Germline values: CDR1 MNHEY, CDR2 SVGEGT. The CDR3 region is CASSGGPGKPDTQYF.

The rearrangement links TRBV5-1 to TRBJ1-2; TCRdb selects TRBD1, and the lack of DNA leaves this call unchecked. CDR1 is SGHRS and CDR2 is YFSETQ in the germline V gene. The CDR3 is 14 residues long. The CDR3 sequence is CASSLGAGGYGYTF.

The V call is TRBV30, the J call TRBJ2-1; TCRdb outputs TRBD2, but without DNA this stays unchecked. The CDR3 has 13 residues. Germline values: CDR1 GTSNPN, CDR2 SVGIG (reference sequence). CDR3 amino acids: CASILAGGYEQFF. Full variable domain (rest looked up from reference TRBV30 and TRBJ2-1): SQTIHQWPATLVQPVGSPLSLECTVEGTSNPNLYWYRQAAGRGLQLLFYSVGIGQISSEVPQNLSASRPQDRQFILSSKKLLLSDSGFYLCASILAGGYEQFFGPGTRLTVL.

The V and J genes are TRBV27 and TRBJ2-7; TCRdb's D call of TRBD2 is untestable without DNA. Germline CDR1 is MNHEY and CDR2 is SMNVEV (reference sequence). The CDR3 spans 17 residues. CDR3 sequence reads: CASSLWGLAGGSYEQYF.

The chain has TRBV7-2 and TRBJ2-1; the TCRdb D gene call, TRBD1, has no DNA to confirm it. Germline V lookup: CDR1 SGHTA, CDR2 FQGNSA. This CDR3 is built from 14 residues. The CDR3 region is CASLRDRGSNEQFF.

The chain's CDR3 is CASATGQHTGELFF. This chain links TRBV28 with TRBJ2-2; TCRdb lists TRBD1, though no DNA is available to test this call. CDR1 and CDR2 (germline): MDHEN, SYDVKM. CDR3 length equals 14 residues.

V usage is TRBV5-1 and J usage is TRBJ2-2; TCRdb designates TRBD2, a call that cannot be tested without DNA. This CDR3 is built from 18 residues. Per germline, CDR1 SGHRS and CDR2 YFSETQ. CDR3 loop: CASSLTSGDVANTGELFF.

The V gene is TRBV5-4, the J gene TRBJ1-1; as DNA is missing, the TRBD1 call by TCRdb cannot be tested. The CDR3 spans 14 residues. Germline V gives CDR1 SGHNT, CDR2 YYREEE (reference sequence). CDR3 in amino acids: CASSRGQDYTEAFF.

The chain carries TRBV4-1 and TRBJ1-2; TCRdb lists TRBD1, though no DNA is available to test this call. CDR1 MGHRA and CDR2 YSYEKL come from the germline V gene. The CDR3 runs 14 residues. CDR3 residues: CASSPYPDSRGYTF.

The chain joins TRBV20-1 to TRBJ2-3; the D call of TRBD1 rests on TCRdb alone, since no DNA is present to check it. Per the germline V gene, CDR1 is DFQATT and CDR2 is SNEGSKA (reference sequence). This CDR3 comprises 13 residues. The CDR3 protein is CSAPGFTTDTQYF.

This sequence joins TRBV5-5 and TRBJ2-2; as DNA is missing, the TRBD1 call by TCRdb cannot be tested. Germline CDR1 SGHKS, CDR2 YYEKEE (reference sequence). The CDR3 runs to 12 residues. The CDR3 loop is CASSPGEGELFF.

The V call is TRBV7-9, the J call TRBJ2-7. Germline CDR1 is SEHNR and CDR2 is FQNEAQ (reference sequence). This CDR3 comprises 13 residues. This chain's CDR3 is CASSPRTEYEQYF.

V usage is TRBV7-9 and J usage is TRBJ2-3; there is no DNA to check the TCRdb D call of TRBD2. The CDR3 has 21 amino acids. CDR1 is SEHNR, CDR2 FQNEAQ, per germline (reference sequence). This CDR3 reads CASRRPPGLAGGKPHTDTQYF. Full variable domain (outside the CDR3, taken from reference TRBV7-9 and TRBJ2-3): DTGVSQNPRHKITKRGQNVTFRCDPISEHNRLYWYRQTLGQGPEFLTYFQNEAQLEKSRLLSDRFSAERPKGSFSTLEIQRTEQGDSAMYLCASRRPPGLAGGKPHTDTQYFGPGTRLTVL.

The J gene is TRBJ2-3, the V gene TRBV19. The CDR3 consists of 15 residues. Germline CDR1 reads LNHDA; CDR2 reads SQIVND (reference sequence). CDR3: CASSMFGGAPDTQYF.

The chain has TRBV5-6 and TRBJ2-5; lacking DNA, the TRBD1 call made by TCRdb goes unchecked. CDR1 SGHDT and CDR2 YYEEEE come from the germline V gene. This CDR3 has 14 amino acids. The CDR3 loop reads CASSTTGGEETQYF.

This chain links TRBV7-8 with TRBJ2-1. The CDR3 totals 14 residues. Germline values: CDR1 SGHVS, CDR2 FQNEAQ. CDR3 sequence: CASSFSLNPNEQFF.

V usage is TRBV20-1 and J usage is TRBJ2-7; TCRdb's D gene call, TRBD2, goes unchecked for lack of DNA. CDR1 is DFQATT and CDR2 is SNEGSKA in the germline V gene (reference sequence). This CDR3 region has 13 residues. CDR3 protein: CSASGGGAYEQYF.

Here the CDR3 reads CASSQVVSSWDEQFF. The chain couples TRBV4-2 to TRBJ2-1; with no DNA, the TCRdb D assignment of TRBD2 cannot be verified. CDR3 size: 15 residues. CDR1 is LGHNA and CDR2 is YNFKEQ in the germline V gene.

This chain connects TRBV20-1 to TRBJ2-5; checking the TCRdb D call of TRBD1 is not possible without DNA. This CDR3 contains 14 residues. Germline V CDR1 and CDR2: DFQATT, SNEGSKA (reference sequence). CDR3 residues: CSARGTGGQETQYF.

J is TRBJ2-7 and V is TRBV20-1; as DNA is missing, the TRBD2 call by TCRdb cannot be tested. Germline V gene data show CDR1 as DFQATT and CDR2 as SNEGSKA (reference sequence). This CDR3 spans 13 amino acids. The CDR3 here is CSAVLAGGYEQYF.